These 2 T cell receptor beta chains originate from one sample sequenced in a study of immune evolution from preneoplasia to lung adenocarcinoma. Sequencing was performed with immunoSEQ multiplex PCR; in TCRdb, only in-frame clones are kept and a portion is missing. The sample contains 5,800 or so clones, roughly four fifths of which appear only once. Sequenced material: FFPE normal lung tissue adjacent to the tumor. The origin of the receptors is a person between 50 and 70 years old with lung adenocarcinoma.

The genes are TRBV5-1 and TRBJ2-7; 7 positions agree with TRBD1. This CDR3 is built from 16 residues. V lost 3 bases, J lost 2 bases, and 11 bases stayed unmatched. The germline V gene encodes CDR1 SGHRS and CDR2 YFSETQ. CDR3 residues: CASSSNPGQHAYEQYF. Here the CDR3 DNA reads TGCGCCAGCAGCTCAAACCCGGGACAGCATGCCTACGAGCAGTACTTC.

This sequence joins TRBV7-2 and TRBJ2-7, with 8 bases aligning to TRBD1. Germline CDR1 is SGHTA and CDR2 is FQGNSA. CDR3 length equals 14 residues. With 5 bases clipped from V and 9 bases from J, the junction kept 12 bases outside the gene matches. This CDR3 is CASSGDRGSFGQYF. The CDR3 DNA reads as TGTGCCAGCAGCGGTGACAGGGGTAGCTTTGGGCAGTACTTC.